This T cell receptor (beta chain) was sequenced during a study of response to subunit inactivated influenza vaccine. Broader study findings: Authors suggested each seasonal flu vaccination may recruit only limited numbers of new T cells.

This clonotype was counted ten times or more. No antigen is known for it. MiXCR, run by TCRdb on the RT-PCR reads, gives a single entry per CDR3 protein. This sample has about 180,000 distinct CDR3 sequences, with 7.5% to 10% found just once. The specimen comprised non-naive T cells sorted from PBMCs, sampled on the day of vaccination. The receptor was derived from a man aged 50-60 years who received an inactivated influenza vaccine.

CDR3 nucleotide sequence: TGTGCCAGCAGTTTCGGCGGGGGGGCGAGCGGGGAGCTGTTTTTT. Translating it yields CASSFGGGASGELFF. V gene TRBV28 combines with J gene TRBJ2-2; TRBD2 aligns across 9 bases. Per germline, CDR1 MDHEN and CDR2 SYDVKM. V shed 3 bases, J shed 7 bases, and the junction held 6 bases outside the gene matches. The CDR3 contains 15 residues.